The 9 T cell receptor beta chains in this list originate from one sample, sequenced in a study of T cells in Graves' hyperthyroidism and ophthalmopathy. Template material for amplifying TCR beta CDR3 regions consisted of RNA transcripts. First-round RT-PCR targeting the TCR CDR3 was performed with the HTBI primer set. MiXCR was run by TCRdb on the multiplex PCR reads, yielding one entry per CDR3 protein. The data contain around 450,000 distinct CDR3 sequences, around 15% of them singletons. Specimen: blood. Every receptor here comes from a woman aged 18-35 years with Graves' hyperthyroidism.

This chain joins TRBV29-1 and TRBJ1-3; possible D gene TRBD1, 6 bases. Germline CDR1 reads SQVTM; CDR2 reads ANQGSEA. The ends were cut back, 5 bases at V and 7 bases at J, with 12 bases in the middle. CDR3 size: 12 residues. The CDR3 DNA reads TGCAGCGTTAAGGGCCAGGGGAACACCATATATTTT. Amino acid sequence: CSVKGQGNTIYF.

The gene calls are TRBV27 and TRBJ1-6, with no clear D. The CDR3 runs to 15 residues. In germline, CDR1 is MNHEY, CDR2 SMNVEV (reference sequence). V dropped 0 bases and J dropped 3 bases, with 6 bases sitting between them. The CDR3 coding sequence is TGTGCCAGCAGTTTATCCCCGGGCTATAATTCACCCCTCCACTTT. Translating it yields CASSLSPGYNSPLHF.

This clonotype was picked up many times. This chain links TRBV12-3 or TRBV12-4 with TRBJ2-3, with 7 nucleotides matching TRBD2. This CDR3 contains 15 residues. V lost 6 bases, J lost 1 base, and 7 bases stayed unmatched. The DNA of the CDR3 is TGTGCCAGCAGGCTGGCGGGAGTCCGCACAGATACGCAGTATTTT. It translates to CASRLAGVRTDTQYF.

V usage is TRBV5-4 and J usage is TRBJ2-7, with D tentatively TRBD1 or TRBD2 (5 bases each). Trimming removed 4 bases at V and 5 bases at J, with 13 bases between. The CDR3 has 13 amino acids. Germline CDR1 and CDR2: SGHNT and YYREEE (reference sequence). CDR3 amino acids: CASSPRDGDEQYF. As DNA, the CDR3 is TGTGCCAGCAGCCCCCGGGACGGAGACGAGCAGTACTTC. Full variable domain (outside the CDR3, taken from reference TRBV5-4 and TRBJ2-7): ETGVTQSPTHLIKTRGQQVTLRCSSQSGHNTVSWYQQALGQGPQFIFQYYREEENGRGNFPPRFSGLQFPNYSSELNVNALELDDSALYLCASSPRDGDEQYFGPGTRLTVT.

J is TRBJ1-4 and V is TRBV4-2; TRBD1 agrees at 7 bases. The junction had 5 bases not matched to a gene; V was cut back by 0 bases and J by 4 bases. This CDR3 is built from 16 residues. Per the germline V gene, CDR1 is LGHNA and CDR2 is YNFKEQ. Here the CDR3 reads CASSQETGSGNEKLFF. In nucleotides, the CDR3 is TGTGCCAGCAGCCAAGAGACAGGGAGTGGTAATGAAAAACTGTTTTTT.

This clonotype was observed a few times. This chain links TRBV10-3 with TRBJ1-3; the D gene is possibly TRBD1 (5 bases). CDR3 length equals 15 residues. CDR1 ENHRY and CDR2 SYGVKD come from the germline V gene. Trimming stripped 0 bases from V and 2 bases from J, with 8 bases between. This CDR3 is CAISESLGPGNTIYF. The CDR3 region has the DNA TGTGCCATCAGTGAGTCGCTGGGGCCTGGAAACACCATATATTTT.

This clonotype was observed at least ten times. V is TRBV7-8 and J is TRBJ2-7, with TRBD1 matching over 7 bases. CDR1 SGHVS and CDR2 FQNEAQ come from the germline V gene. The CDR3 length is 14 residues. Trimming removed 1 base from V and 3 bases from J; junction bases left unmatched: 3. In DNA form, the CDR3 reads TGTGCCAGCAGCTTAGAGGACAGGTTCTACGAGCAGTACTTC. Amino acids: CASSLEDRFYEQYF.

The CDR3 DNA sequence: TGTGCCAGTAGGACAGGAGGGCCGGTGACTGAAGCTTTCTTT. Translating it yields CASRTGGPVTEAFF. V gene TRBV19 combines with J gene TRBJ1-1; TRBD1 might be the D (6 bases). This CDR3 contains 14 residues. Germline CDR1 reads LNHDA; CDR2 reads SQIVND (reference sequence). V was clipped by 6 bases and J by 5 bases, with 16 bases between them. The whole variable domain, remainder taken from reference TRBV19 and TRBJ1-1, is DGGITQSPKYLFRKEGQNVTLSCEQNLNHDAMYWYRQDPGQGLRLIYYSQIVNDFQKGDIAEGYSVSREKKESFPLTVTSAQKNPTAFYLCASRTGGPVTEAFFGQGTRLTVV.

This chain connects TRBV28 to TRBJ1-1; TRBD1 is a possible D gene (6 bases). CDR1 is MDHEN and CDR2 is SYDVKM in the germline V gene. CDR3 length equals 12 residues. Trimming stripped 5 bases from V and 8 bases from J, with 12 bases between. This CDR3 is CASSATGYEAFF. The CDR3 DNA reads TGTGCCAGCAGTGCCACAGGGTACGAAGCTTTCTTT. The full variable domain, completed using reference TRBV28 and TRBJ1-1, is DVKVTQSSRYLVKRTGEKVFLECVQDMDHENMFWYRQDPGLGLRLIYFSYDVKMKEKGDIPEGYSVSREKKERFSLILESASTNQTSMYLCASSATGYEAFFGQGTRLTVV.